One and the same sample provided the 25 T cell receptor beta chains below, sequenced in a study of blood T cell repertoires in COVID-19. Sequenced by immunoSEQ multiplex PCR; TCRdb stores in-frame clones only, minus some. The table has roughly 430,000 clones, 70% to 90% seen once. The sequenced sample was PBMCs or T cells enriched from blood (not recorded which). The source of these receptors is a middle-aged woman with acute COVID-19.

V and J are TRBV2 and TRBJ2-5; TRBD2 aligns across 11 bases. Germline V lookup: CDR1 SNHLY, CDR2 FYNNEI. V lost 7 bases and J lost 5; bases outside the gene matches: 9. The CDR3 is 15 amino acids. CDR3 sequence: CASKSSGGVVETQYF. In nucleotides, the CDR3 is TGTGCCAGCAAGAGTAGCGGGGGGGTGGTGGAGACCCAGTACTTC.

The chain combines TRBV4-2 with TRBJ1-2, with a possible D match to TRBD1 (5 bases). V lost 2 bases and J lost 10, with 17 bases in between. This CDR3 region has 14 residues. Per germline, CDR1 LGHNA and CDR2 YNFKEQ. The CDR3 sequence: CASSQRGGTFPYTF. The CDR3 DNA is TGTGCCAGCAGCCAACGGGGAGGGACGTTCCCCTACACCTTC.

This chain links TRBV4-1 with TRBJ1-2, with 8 bases matching TRBD1. Germline V CDR1 and CDR2: MGHRA, YSYEKL. The CDR3 contains 13 residues. V trimming: 4 bases; J trimming: 4 bases; junction bases outside the gene matches: 2. The DNA of the CDR3 is TGCGCCAGCAGCCGGGACAGGTCCTATGGCTACACCTTC. Translated: CASSRDRSYGYTF.

The J gene is TRBJ1-6, the V gene TRBV5-4, with 7 bases fitting TRBD1. This CDR3 spans 15 amino acids. V was pared by 4 bases and J by 7 bases, with 8 bases of the junction left unmatched. In germline, CDR1 is SGHNT, CDR2 YYREEE (reference sequence). The CDR3 bases are TGTGCCAGCAGCCCAAGACAGGGAACGAATTCACCCCTCCACTTT. Translation: CASSPRQGTNSPLHF.

This rearrangement joins TRBV7-8 to TRBJ2-6, with TRBD1 identical over 7 bases. CDR1 SGHVS and CDR2 FQNEAQ come from the germline V gene. J was trimmed by 1 base and V by 4 bases; bases with no gene match: 10. This CDR3 comprises 18 residues. The CDR3 reads CASSYPTGTISGANVLTF. The CDR3 nucleotides are TGTGCCAGCAGCTACCCGACAGGGACAATTTCTGGGGCCAACGTCCTGACTTTC.

The rearrangement uses TRBV19 and TRBJ2-3, with TRBD2 matching over 7 bases. This CDR3 contains 14 residues. Germline values: CDR1 LNHDA, CDR2 SQIVND (reference sequence). V lost 6 bases and J lost 5; bases outside the gene matches: 8. This chain's CDR3 is CASRWTSAQDTQYF. In DNA, the CDR3 is TGTGCCAGTAGGTGGACTAGTGCCCAAGATACGCAGTATTTT.

This chain joins TRBV21-1 and TRBJ2-3; the table's TRBD1 call for D was not verified on the DNA. TRBV21-1 is shown as a pseudogene. The CDR3 covers 15 residues. The CDR3 reads CASSKGTAHTDTQYF. The CDR3 DNA reads TGTGCCAGCAGCAAAGGGACAGCCCACACAGATACGCAGTATTTT.

The V gene is TRBV5-1, the J gene TRBJ2-7; 9 bases agree with TRBD1. In germline, CDR1 is SGHRS, CDR2 YFSETQ. This CDR3 contains 15 residues. Trimming cost V 6 bases and J 0 bases; bases outside gene matches: 7. This CDR3 is CASNDRGTGSYEQYF. The CDR3 DNA reads as TGCGCCAGCAACGACAGGGGGACGGGCTCCTACGAGCAGTACTTC.

In DNA form, the CDR3 reads TGCGCCAGCGGGAGCGGGGGGGCATCGAACGAGCAGTACTTC. This gives the protein CASGSGGASNEQYF. The V gene is TRBV5-1, the J gene TRBJ2-7; TRBD2 matches 10 bases. The CDR3 sequence is 14 residues long. Trimming at V came to 7 bases and at J to 5 bases, leaving 9 bases not matched to a gene. CDR1 and CDR2 (germline): SGHRS, YFSETQ.

V is TRBV5-4 and J is TRBJ1-1; D is unresolved. Trimming left V 3 bases short and J 8 bases short, with 11 bases between. The CDR3 is made up of 12 amino acids. Germline CDR1 reads SGHNT; CDR2 reads YYREEE (reference sequence). This chain's CDR3 is CASSSSGPEAFF. The CDR3 DNA sequence: TGTGCCAGCAGCTCATCGGGTCCGGAAGCTTTCTTT.

The chain combines TRBV19 with TRBJ1-5; D is ambiguous. V was pared by 4 bases and J by 1 base, with 5 bases between. Germline-derived CDR1 and CDR2 are LNHDA and SQIVND (reference sequence). The CDR3 is made up of 13 amino acids. Written as DNA, the CDR3 is TGTGCCAGTAGTACCCAGAGCAATCAGCCCCAGCATTTT. Protein sequence: CASSTQSNQPQHF.

This rearrangement joins TRBV6-1 to TRBJ1-6, with a possible D match to TRBD1 (5 bases). V gave up 4 bases and J gave up 6 bases, with 16 bases separating them. From germline, CDR1 is MNHNS and CDR2 SASEGT. The CDR3 has 16 amino acids. Here the CDR3 reads CASSVASPGGNSPLHF. The DNA for the CDR3 is TGTGCCAGCAGTGTCGCCTCCCCCGGGGGTAATTCACCCCTCCACTTT.

This clone was observed a few times. J is TRBJ1-1 and V is TRBV24-1, with 7 positions matching TRBD1. This CDR3 is 13 amino acids long. Germline V gives CDR1 KGHDR, CDR2 SFDVKD. V gave up 9 bases and J gave up 7 bases; unmatched junction bases: 10. The CDR3 DNA reads TGTGCCACCGAAGTGGCGCAGGGGGGTGAAGCTTTCTTT. Translated: CATEVAQGGEAFF.

The chain is built from TRBV5-1 and TRBJ1-5; a possible D gene is TRBD1 (5 bases). Between the trimmed V and J ends, which lost 1 base and 1 base, there was a span of 6 bases. The CDR3 loop spans 14 amino acids. CDR1 is SGHRS, CDR2 YFSETQ, per germline. The CDR3 nucleotides read TGCGCCAGCAGCTTGTCAGGGAGCAATCAGCCCCAGCATTTT. Translation gives CASSLSGSNQPQHF.

This sequence joins TRBV23-1 and TRBJ1-2, with D perhaps matching TRBD1 (5 bases). TRBV23-1 is recorded as an ORF, its role being uncertain. V was clipped by 3 bases and J by 0 bases, with 11 bases between them. The CDR3 covers 15 residues. CDR3 nucleotide sequence: TGCGCCAGCAGTCATAACGACAGCACTAACTATGGCTACACCTTC. Amino acid sequence: CASSHNDSTNYGYTF.

As DNA, the CDR3 is TGTGCCAGCAGCCAAGATTTTAAGCCAGGAACTCCTGGCTACACCTTC. Its translation: CASSQDFKPGTPGYTF. V and J are TRBV14 and TRBJ1-2, with D uncertain. CDR1 is SGHDN and CDR2 is FVKESK in the germline V gene. The V gene lost 0 bases and the J gene lost 7 bases, with 18 bases spanning the gap. The CDR3 runs 16 residues.

The rearrangement joins TRBV29-1 to TRBJ2-1; weak D call: TRBD1 (6 bases). Germline lookup yields CDR1 SQVTM and CDR2 ANQGSEA. The V gene lost 0 bases and the J gene lost 6 bases, with 6 bases spanning the gap. This CDR3 is 12 amino acids long. The DNA of the CDR3 is TGCAGCGTTGAAGAAGGGGGCAATGAGCAGTTCTTC. This translates into CSVEEGGNEQFF.

The rearrangement uses TRBV27 and TRBJ2-5, with 7 nucleotides matching TRBD1. The germline V gene has CDR1 MNHEY and CDR2 SMNVEV (reference sequence). J lost 9 bases, V lost 5 bases, and 9 bases had no gene match. The CDR3 contains 13 residues. The CDR3 sequence: CASSPDRVGAQYF. The CDR3, as DNA: TGTGCCAGCAGTCCCGACAGGGTAGGGGCCCAGTACTTC.

The rearrangement links TRBV5-1 to TRBJ2-7; 12 nucleotides agree with TRBD1. V shed 4 bases and J 5 bases; nucleotides not matched to a gene: 7. The CDR3 loop spans 15 amino acids. Germline V gives CDR1 SGHRS, CDR2 YFSETQ. In DNA form, the CDR3 reads TGCGCCAGCAGCCGGAGGGGACAGGGGGCCGACGAGCAGTACTTC. This codes for CASSRRGQGADEQYF. The variable domain in full, with the rest retrieved from reference TRBV5-1 and TRBJ2-7, is KAGVTQTPRYLIKTRGQQVTLSCSPISGHRSVSWYQQTPGQGLQFLFEYFSETQRNKGNFPGRFSGRQFSNSRSEMNVSTLELGDSALYLCASSRRGQGADEQYFGPGTRLTVT.

This clone was found once. The CDR3 loop reads CASSWEESYEQYF. In nucleotides, the CDR3 is TGTGCCAGCAGTTGGGAGGAATCCTACGAGCAGTACTTC. The chain uses TRBV12-3 or TRBV12-4 and TRBJ2-7, with D possibly matching TRBD2 (6 bases). The V gene lost 4 bases and the J gene lost 1 base, with 8 bases spanning the gap. The CDR3 consists of 13 residues.

The chain is built from TRBV5-8 and TRBJ2-7; 8 nucleotides align to TRBD1. Germline values: CDR1 SGHTS, CDR2 YDEGEE. J was trimmed by 0 bases and V by 6 bases; bases with no gene match: 2. The CDR3 sequence is 13 residues long. The DNA of the CDR3 is TGTGCCAGCACAGACAGGGGCTCCTACGAGCAGTACTTC. Encoded protein: CASTDRGSYEQYF.

The V and J genes are TRBV6-5 and TRBJ2-7; tentative D call: TRBD2 (6 bases). From germline, CDR1 is MNHEY and CDR2 SVGAGI. This CDR3 has 13 amino acids. V was trimmed by 5 bases and J by 3 bases, leaving 11 bases between them. This CDR3 is CASSIAEYYEQYF. The CDR3 nucleotides are TGTGCCAGCAGTATAGCGGAATACTACGAGCAGTACTTC.

The rearrangement links TRBV5-1 to TRBJ1-4; the D is unclear. Germline loops: CDR1 SGHRS, CDR2 YFSETQ. V was trimmed by 2 bases and J by 7 bases, leaving 9 bases between them. The CDR3 has 13 amino acids. Here the CDR3 reads CASSFRLGEKLFF. As DNA, the CDR3 is TGCGCCAGCAGCTTCCGACTTGGTGAAAAACTGTTTTTT.

The chain combines TRBV3-1 (or the pseudogene TRBV3-2) with TRBJ2-6; maybe TRBD1 (5 bases). Germline loops: CDR1 LGHDT, CDR2 YNNKEL (reference sequence). The CDR3 covers 16 residues. With 5 bases removed from V and 0 bases from J, the gap between germline ends came to 11 bases. CDR3 DNA: TGTGCCAGCAGCTGGTCTAGGGGCTCTGGGGCCAACGTCCTGACTTTC. Its translation is CASSWSRGSGANVLTF.

The chain recombines TRBV5-1 with TRBJ2-5; 9 bases agree with TRBD1. Germline V gene lookup returns CDR1 SGHRS and CDR2 YFSETQ. The CDR3 runs 16 residues. The V gene end was trimmed by 1 base and the J gene end by 2 bases; junction bases not matched to a gene: 6. Here the CDR3 DNA reads TGCGCCAGCAGCTTGTATGGAGACAGGGGGCAAGAGACCCAGTACTTC. Protein product: CASSLYGDRGQETQYF.